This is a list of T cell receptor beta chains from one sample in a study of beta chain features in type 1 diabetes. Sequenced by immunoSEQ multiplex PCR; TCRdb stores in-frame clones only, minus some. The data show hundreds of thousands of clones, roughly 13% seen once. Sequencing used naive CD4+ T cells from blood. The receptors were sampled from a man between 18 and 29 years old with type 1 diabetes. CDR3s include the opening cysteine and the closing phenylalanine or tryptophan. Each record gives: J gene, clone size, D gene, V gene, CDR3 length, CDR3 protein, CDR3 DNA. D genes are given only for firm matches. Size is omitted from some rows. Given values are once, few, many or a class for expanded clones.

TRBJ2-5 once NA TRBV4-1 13 CASSQRGWETQYF TGCGCCAGCAGCCAACGAGGCTGGGAGACCCAGTACTTC
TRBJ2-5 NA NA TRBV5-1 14 CASSGTGFLETQYF TGCGCCAGCAGCGGCACGGGGTTTCTAGAGACCCAGTACTTC
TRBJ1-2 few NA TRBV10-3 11 CAISDIYGYTF TGTGCCATCAGTGATATCTATGGCTACACCTTC
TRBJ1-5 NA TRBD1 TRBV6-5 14 CASSRDRTDQPQHF TGTGCCAGCAGCCGGGACAGGACCGATCAGCCCCAGCATTTT
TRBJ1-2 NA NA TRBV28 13 CATSMGGPYGYTF TGTGCCACCTCCATGGGGGGGCCTTATGGCTACACCTTC
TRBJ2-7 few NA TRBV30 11 CAWSTGIEQYF TGTGCCTGGAGTACGGGAATCGAGCAGTACTTC
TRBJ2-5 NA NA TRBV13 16 CASSLRGAGLQETQYF TGTGCCAGCAGCTTAAGAGGTGCGGGTCTTCAAGAGACCCAGTACTTC
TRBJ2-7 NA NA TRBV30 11 CAWGPLYEQYF TGTGCCTGGGGCCCCCTTTACGAGCAGTACTTC
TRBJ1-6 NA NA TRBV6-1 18 CASSEPDSREARNSPLHF TGTGCCAGCAGTGAGCCGGACAGCCGAGAAGCTCGAAATTCACCCCTCCACTTT
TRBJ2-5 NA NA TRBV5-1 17 CASSLGSLSAYQETQYF TGCGCCAGCAGCTTGGGTTCGCTCTCCGCGTACCAAGAGACCCAGTACTTC
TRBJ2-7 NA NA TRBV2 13 CASIPPWGNEQYF TGTGCCAGCATCCCCCCGTGGGGGAACGAGCAGTACTTC
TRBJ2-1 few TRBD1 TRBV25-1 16 CASSEVPGQGADEQFF TGTGCCAGCAGTGAAGTACCGGGACAGGGGGCCGATGAGCAGTTCTTC
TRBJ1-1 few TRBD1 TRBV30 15 CAWGQGISPNTEAFF TGTGCCTGGGGACAGGGGATTTCTCCGAACACTGAAGCTTTCTTT
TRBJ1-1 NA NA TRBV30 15 CAWSDIQSWNTEAFF TGTGCCTGGAGCGACATACAGAGCTGGAACACTGAAGCTTTCTTT
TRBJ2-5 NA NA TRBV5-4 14 CASSLEALQETQYF TGTGCCAGCAGCTTGGAGGCTTTACAAGAGACCCAGTACTTC
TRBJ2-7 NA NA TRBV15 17 CATSRDTTGRGGGEQYF TGTGCCACCAGCAGAGATACGACAGGGCGAGGGGGAGGCGAGCAGTACTTC
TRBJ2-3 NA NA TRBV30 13 CAWSGGVADTQYF TGTGCCTGGAGTGGGGGTGTTGCAGATACGCAGTATTTT
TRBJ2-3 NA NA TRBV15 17 CATSRGTGSLNTDTQYF TGTGCCACCAGCAGAGGTACAGGGAGCCTCAACACAGATACGCAGTATTTT
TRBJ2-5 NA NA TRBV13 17 CASSLDVGWPFQETQYF TGTGCCAGCAGCTTAGATGTCGGTTGGCCGTTCCAAGAGACCCAGTACTTC
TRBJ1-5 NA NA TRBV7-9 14 CASSYGADNQPQHF TGTGCCAGCAGCTATGGGGCAGATAATCAGCCCCAGCATTTT
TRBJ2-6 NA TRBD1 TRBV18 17 CASSPYSTGAGANVLTF TGTGCCAGCTCACCGTACTCGACAGGGGCTGGGGCCAACGTCCTGACTTTC
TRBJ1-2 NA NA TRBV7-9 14 CASSLAGTSLGYTF TGTGCCAGCAGCTTGGCCGGGACATCCCTGGGCTACACCTTC
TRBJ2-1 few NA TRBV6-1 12 CASSLEGNEQFF TGTGCCAGCAGCCTAGAGGGGAATGAGCAGTTCTTC
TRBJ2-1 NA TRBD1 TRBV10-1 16 CASSDGGDRGFNEQFF TGCGCCAGCAGTGATGGCGGGGACAGGGGTTTCAATGAGCAGTTCTTC
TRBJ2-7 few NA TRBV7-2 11 CASSTYGEQYF TGTGCCAGCAGCACCTACGGGGAGCAGTACTTC
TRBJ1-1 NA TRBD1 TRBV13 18 CASSPGPGRDRGFTEAFF TGTGCCAGCAGCCCCGGGCCTGGGCGCGACAGGGGATTTACTGAAGCTTTCTTT
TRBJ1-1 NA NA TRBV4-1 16 CASRLGKLTGPGAAFF TGCGCCAGCAGGCTTGGTAAACTGACAGGCCCTGGGGCAGCTTTCTTT
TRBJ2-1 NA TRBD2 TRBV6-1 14 CASSVRSGGAEQFF TGTGCCAGCAGTGTCAGAAGCGGGGGGGCTGAGCAGTTCTTC
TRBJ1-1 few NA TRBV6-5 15 CASSYSALSNTEAFF TGTGCCAGCAGTTACTCGGCCCTCTCTAACACTGAAGCTTTCTTT
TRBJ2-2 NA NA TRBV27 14 CASSLQGNTGELFF TGTGCCAGCAGTTTACAGGGGAACACCGGGGAGCTGTTTTTT
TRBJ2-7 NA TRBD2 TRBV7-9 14 CASVSGGAVDEQYF TGTGCCAGCGTCAGCGGGGGGGCCGTAGACGAGCAGTACTTC
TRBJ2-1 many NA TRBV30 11 CAWSRINEQFF TGTGCCTGGAGTAGGATCAATGAGCAGTTCTTC
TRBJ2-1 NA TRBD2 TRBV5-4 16 CASSPATQRGPNEQFF TGTGCCAGCAGCCCCGCAACCCAGCGGGGCCCTAATGAGCAGTTCTTC
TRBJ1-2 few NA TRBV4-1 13 CASSQLGSYGYTF TGCGCCAGCAGCCAGCTGGGGAGCTATGGCTACACCTTC
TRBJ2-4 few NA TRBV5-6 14 CASSPGTSRNIQYF TGTGCCAGCAGCCCCGGGACATCTCGGAACATTCAGTACTTC
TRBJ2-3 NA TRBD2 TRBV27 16 CASRPLSAGGPDTQYF TGTGCCAGCAGACCCCTATCGGCGGGGGGGCCCGATACGCAGTATTTT
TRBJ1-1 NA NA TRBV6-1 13 CASTDPSGQAAFF TGTGCCAGCACCGATCCTTCGGGACAAGCAGCTTTCTTT
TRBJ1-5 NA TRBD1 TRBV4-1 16 CASSQVGGQGSQPQHF TGCGCCAGCAGCCAAGTAGGGGGACAGGGGAGCCAGCCCCAGCATTTT
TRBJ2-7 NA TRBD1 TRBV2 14 CASTGQGSPYEQYF TGTGCCAGCACTGGACAGGGGAGCCCCTACGAGCAGTACTTC
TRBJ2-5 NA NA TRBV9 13 CASSLRQQETQYF TGTGCCAGCAGCTTAAGGCAGCAAGAGACCCAGTACTTC
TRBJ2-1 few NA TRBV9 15 CASSARGDGVNEQFF TGTGCCAGCAGCGCTCGTGGGGATGGGGTCAATGAGCAGTTCTTC